Here is one T cell receptor (beta chain) with its context. These data are taken from a study of OX40 agonist ivuxolimab in advanced cancers. J gave up 6 bases and V 5 bases, and 8 bases lay outside the gene matches. The germline gives CDR1 LNHDA, CDR2 SQIVND (reference sequence). The length of the CDR3 is 15 residues. Using immunoSEQ multiplex PCR, the repertoire was profiled, and TCRdb retains in-frame clones only, with some absent. The sample contains some 45,000 clones, approximately 83% of which appear only once. The starting material was CD4+ or CD8+ T cells sorted from blood, obtained in a trial of the OX40 agonist ivuxolimab. The sequence was collected from an adult with an advanced solid tumor such as melanoma, head and neck, liver or kidney cancer. The chain couples TRBV19 to TRBJ2-3, with 10 bases aligning to TRBD2. This CDR3 is CASSYSGGTVDTQYF. The CDR3 bases are TGTGCCAGTAGTTATAGCGGGGGGACCGTGGATACGCAGTATTTT.